The clone carrying this T cell receptor beta chain was found many times. Its antigen is unknown. Each ophthalmopathy patient scored at least 3 on the Clinical Activity Score and at least 4 on NOSPECS grade, with duration under 3 months. This specimen belongs to a study of T cells in Graves' hyperthyroidism and ophthalmopathy. Study observations and caveats: From stable hyperthyroidism, ophthalmopathy was set apart by a 13 V-J model. Within blood appeared most thyroid clonotypes that had expanded above 0.001. The model foresaw ophthalmopathy a median about 6.5 months prior to onset.

TCR beta CDR3 region amplification was performed from RNA transcripts. A first-round RT-PCR of the TCR CDR3 used the HTBI primer set. TCRdb passed the multiplex PCR reads through MiXCR, listing each CDR3 protein once. The sample consists of 500,000 or so distinct CDR3 sequences, roughly a sixth of them appearing once. The CDR3 covers 12 residues. Germline values: CDR1 DFQATT, CDR2 SNEGSKA (reference sequence). Trimming shortened V by 2 bases and J by 7 bases, and 12 bases separated the two germline ends. The sample comprised blood. The sequence came from a woman aged 25 to 39 with Graves' ophthalmopathy. The chain links TRBV20-1 to TRBJ2-7; possible D gene TRBD2, 5 bases. The CDR3: CSARLGRGEQYF. The CDR3, as DNA: TGCAGTGCTAGATTGGGCCGGGGAGAGCAGTACTTC.